The 12 T cell receptor beta chains below were found in one sample sequenced in a study of CD8 T cells in Susac syndrome. RNA was extracted with the RNeasy kit, and a quantity of roughly 0.45 to 1 ug was reverse transcribed using random hexamers. Via MiXCR, TCRdb re-called the immunoSEQ multiplex PCR reads, giving one row per CDR3 protein. The sample has around 190,000 distinct CDR3 sequences; around 93% are singletons. What was sequenced was CD4+ T cells from PBMCs. These receptors all come from a human donor in good health.

This clonotype was detected only once. The chain employs TRBV19 and TRBJ1-3, with D perhaps TRBD1 (6 bases). The germline CDR1 and CDR2 sequences are LNHDA and SQIVND (reference sequence). The germline V and J ends were trimmed by 4 bases and 15 bases, with 13 bases remaining between them. This CDR3 is built from 11 residues. The CDR3 DNA follows: TGTGCCAGTAGTACTGGACAGACAGAATATTTT. It encodes CASSTGQTEYF. Based on the CDR3 plus reference TRBV19 and TRBJ1-3, the full variable domain is DGGITQSPKYLFRKEGQNVTLSCEQNLNHDAMYWYRQDPGQGLRLIYYSQIVNDFQKGDIAEGYSVSREKKESFPLTVTSAQKNPTAFYLCASSTGQTEYFGEGSWLTVV.

The rearrangement uses TRBV5-1 and TRBJ1-1; D is unclear. The CDR3 totals 16 residues. Trimming removed 2 bases at V and 0 bases at J, with 14 bases between. The germline V gene has CDR1 SGHRS and CDR2 YFSETQ. The CDR3 region is CASSLSVPEMNTEAFF. In DNA form, the CDR3 reads TGCGCCAGCAGCTTAAGCGTGCCAGAGATGAACACTGAAGCTTTCTTT.

This clonotype came up once. V and J are TRBV6-2 or TRBV6-3 and TRBJ2-1; the match to TRBD2 covers 9 bases. Germline loops: CDR1 MNHEY, CDR2 SVGEGT. The J segment lost 7 bases and the V segment lost 4 bases, leaving 11 bases of the junction unmatched. The CDR3 extends over 16 amino acids. CDR3 sequence: CASSLRLAGRLNEQFF. For the CDR3, the DNA is TGTGCCAGCAGTTTAAGGCTAGCGGGGAGGCTAAATGAGCAGTTCTTC.

In this sample, this clonotype turned up once. The CDR3 sequence: CSGGGRAKNIQYF. Written as DNA, the CDR3 is TGCAGTGGAGGAGGAAGGGCCAAAAACATTCAGTACTTC. The rearrangement links TRBV20-1 to TRBJ2-4; a weak D match, TRBD2 (5 bases). Per germline, CDR1 DFQATT and CDR2 SNEGSKA (reference sequence). Deletions cut 7 bases from V and 1 base from J, with 11 bases between. This CDR3 has 13 residues.

The chain joins TRBV11-2 to TRBJ2-3; D is uncertain. This CDR3 has 15 amino acids. Germline V CDR1 and CDR2: SGHAT, FQNNGV. Trimming stripped 0 bases from V and 5 bases from J, with 12 bases between. The CDR3: CASSLDSRVRDTQYF. Written as DNA, the CDR3 is TGTGCCAGCAGCTTAGATAGTAGGGTCAGAGATACGCAGTATTTT.

The rearrangement uses TRBV30 and TRBJ2-2; D is undetermined. CDR3 size: 13 residues. Trimming removed 2 bases from V and 6 bases from J, with 10 bases in between. Germline loops: CDR1 GTSNPN, CDR2 SVGIG (reference sequence). The CDR3 here is CAWSWRSPGELFF. CDR3 coding DNA: TGTGCCTGGAGTTGGCGGTCCCCCGGGGAGCTGTTTTTT.

This sequence joins TRBV25-1 and TRBJ1-2; perhaps TRBD1 as D (5 bases). This CDR3 has 12 amino acids. V lost 3 bases to trimming and J lost 6 bases, with 8 bases between them. Germline V gives CDR1 MGHDK, CDR2 SYGVNS. CDR3 loop: CASSDWGHGYTF. The CDR3 DNA sequence: TGTGCCAGCAGTGACTGGGGCCATGGCTACACCTTC.

The V and J genes are TRBV6-1 and TRBJ2-7; 14 bases line up with TRBD2. CDR3 length: 14 residues. The germline gives CDR1 MNHNS, CDR2 SASEGT. J lost 8 bases, V lost 7 bases, and 7 bases had no gene match. The CDR3 coding sequence is TGTGCCAGCACTGTAGGACTAGCGGGGGGTAAGCAGTACGTC. It translates to CASTVGLAGGKQYV.

This chain uses TRBV30 with TRBJ2-3, with 10 nucleotides matching TRBD1. CDR3 length: 15 residues. J lost 4 bases, V lost 8 bases, and 12 bases had no gene match. CDR1 is GTSNPN and CDR2 is SVGIG in the germline V gene (reference sequence). The chain's CDR3 is CALDHSGTGADTQYF. In nucleotides, the CDR3 is TGTGCCCTGGACCATTCCGGGACAGGGGCAGATACGCAGTATTTT.

The chain couples TRBV20-1 to TRBJ2-3; 9 bases line up with TRBD2. The CDR3 length is 14 residues. CDR1 is DFQATT and CDR2 is SNEGSKA in the germline V gene (reference sequence). The V segment lost 5 bases and the J segment 4 bases; nucleotides outside the gene matches: 7. The DNA of the CDR3 is TGCAGTGCTGCGCGGGGGGGCCAGGCAGATACGCAGTATTTT. It specifies CSAARGGQADTQYF.

The CDR3 nucleotides read TGCAGTGTTCCGACTAGCGGGGCCTACGAGCAGTACTTC. Its protein product is CSVPTSGAYEQYF. V gene TRBV20-1 combines with J gene TRBJ2-7; 11 nucleotides align to TRBD2. The CDR3 is 13 amino acids. V was clipped by 7 bases and J by 2 bases; unmatched bases: 4. Germline V gene data show CDR1 as DFQATT and CDR2 as SNEGSKA (reference sequence).

The V call is TRBV2, the J call TRBJ1-3; no firm D call. The CDR3 has 13 residues. Germline loops: CDR1 SNHLY, CDR2 FYNNEI. Trimming pared 6 bases from V and 8 bases from J, leaving 14 bases between. The DNA for the CDR3 is TGTGCCAGCAGCCAAGACCGGGGAGACACCATATATTTT. Amino acid sequence: CASSQDRGDTIYF.